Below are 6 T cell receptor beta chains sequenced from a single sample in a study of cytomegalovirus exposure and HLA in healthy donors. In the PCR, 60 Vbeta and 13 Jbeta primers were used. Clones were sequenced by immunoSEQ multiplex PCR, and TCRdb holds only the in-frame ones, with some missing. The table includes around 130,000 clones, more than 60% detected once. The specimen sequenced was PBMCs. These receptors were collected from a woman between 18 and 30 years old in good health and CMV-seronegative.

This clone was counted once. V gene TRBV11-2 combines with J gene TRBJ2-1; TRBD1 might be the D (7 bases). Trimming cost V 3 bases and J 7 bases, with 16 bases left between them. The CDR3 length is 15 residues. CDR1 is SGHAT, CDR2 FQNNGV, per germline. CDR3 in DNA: TGTGCCAGCAGCTTGTCAGGGGGACTTTTGAATGAGCAGTTCTTC. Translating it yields CASSLSGGLLNEQFF. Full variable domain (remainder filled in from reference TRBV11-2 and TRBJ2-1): EAGVAQSPRYKIIEKRQSVAFWCNPISGHATLYWYQQILGQGPKLLIQFQNNGVVDDSQLPKDRFSAERLKGVDSTLKIQPAKLEDSAVYLCASSLSGGLLNEQFFGPGTRLTVL.

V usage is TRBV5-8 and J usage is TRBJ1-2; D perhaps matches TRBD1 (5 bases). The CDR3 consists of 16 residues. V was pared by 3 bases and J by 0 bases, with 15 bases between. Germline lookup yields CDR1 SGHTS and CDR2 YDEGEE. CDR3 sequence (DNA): TGTGCCAGCAGCTCCGCCGTCCGACAGACTAACTATGGCTACACCTTC. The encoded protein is CASSSAVRQTNYGYTF.

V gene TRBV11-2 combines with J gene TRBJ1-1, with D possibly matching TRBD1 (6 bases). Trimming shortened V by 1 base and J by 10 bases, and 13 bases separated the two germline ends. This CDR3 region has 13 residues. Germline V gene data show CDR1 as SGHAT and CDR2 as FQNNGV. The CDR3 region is CASSLAGGRGAFF. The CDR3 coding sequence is TGTGCCAGCAGCTTAGCGGGGGGCCGCGGAGCTTTCTTT.

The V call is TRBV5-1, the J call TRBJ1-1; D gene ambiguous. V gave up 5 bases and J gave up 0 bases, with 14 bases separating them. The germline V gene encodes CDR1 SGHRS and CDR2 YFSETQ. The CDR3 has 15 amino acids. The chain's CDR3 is CASSSQHSLNTEAFF. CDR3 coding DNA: TGCGCCAGCAGTTCTCAACACAGCTTGAACACTGAAGCTTTCTTT. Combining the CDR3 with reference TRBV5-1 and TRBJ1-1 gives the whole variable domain KAGVTQTPRYLIKTRGQQVTLSCSPISGHRSVSWYQQTPGQGLQFLFEYFSETQRNKGNFPGRFSGRQFSNSRSEMNVSTLELGDSALYLCASSSQHSLNTEAFFGQGTRLTVV.

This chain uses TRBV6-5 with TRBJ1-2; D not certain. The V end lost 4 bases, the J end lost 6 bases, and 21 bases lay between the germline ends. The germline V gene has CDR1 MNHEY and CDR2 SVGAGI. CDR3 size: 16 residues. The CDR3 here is CASSWARIQEEDGYTF. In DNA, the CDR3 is TGTGCCAGCAGTTGGGCGAGGATCCAGGAGGAGGATGGCTACACCTTC.

Here the CDR3 DNA reads TGTGCCAGCAGTGCCCCCGGGGGGGAACCTAATGAAAAACTGTTTTTT. This codes for CASSAPGGEPNEKLFF. The genes are TRBV25-1 and TRBJ1-4; possibly TRBD1 for D (5 bases). This CDR3 is 16 amino acids long. Per the germline V gene, CDR1 is MGHDK and CDR2 is SYGVNS. Between the trimmed V and J ends, which lost 4 bases and 3 bases, there was a span of 15 bases.